The rows below give T cell receptor beta chains drawn from one sample of a study of Graves' ophthalmopathy and Graves' hyperthyroidism. Each CDR3 protein gets one entry after TCRdb re-called the multiplex PCR reads with MiXCR. The top ten clones hold over 2.5% of a sample with approximately 640,000 distinct CDR3 sequences, under 50% of them seen once. The sequencing input was peripheral blood. These receptors originate from an adult man with Graves' ophthalmopathy. CDR3s include the opening cysteine and the closing phenylalanine or tryptophan. The order of the fields is J gene, V gene, D gene, CDR3 protein. D genes are given only for firm matches.

j_call: TRBJ2-7; v_call: TRBV11-2; d_call: TRBD1; cdr3_aa: CASSRGTVYEQYF
j_call: TRBJ2-2; v_call: TRBV2; d_call: .; cdr3_aa: CASSAGYTTGELFF
j_call: TRBJ1-6; v_call: TRBV20-1; d_call: .; cdr3_aa: CSARPGGPNNSPLHF
j_call: TRBJ2-7; v_call: TRBV25-1; d_call: .; cdr3_aa: CASSERQGGSYEQYF
j_call: TRBJ2-5; v_call: TRBV7-7; d_call: TRBD2; cdr3_aa: CASSGIEVGETQYF
j_call: TRBJ2-5; v_call: TRBV15; d_call: .; cdr3_aa: CATSRQGKGETQYF
j_call: TRBJ2-3; v_call: TRBV15; d_call: .; cdr3_aa: CATSRDQVDTQYF
j_call: TRBJ1-6; v_call: TRBV2; d_call: .; cdr3_aa: CAARTARNSPLHF
j_call: TRBJ1-5; v_call: TRBV7-3; d_call: TRBD1; cdr3_aa: CASSTWTGNSNQPQHF
j_call: TRBJ1-2; v_call: TRBV7-6; d_call: TRBD1; cdr3_aa: CASSLNRGIYGYTF
j_call: TRBJ2-5; v_call: TRBV24-1; d_call: .; cdr3_aa: CATSDDRGRNKYF
j_call: TRBJ1-5; v_call: TRBV10-3; d_call: .; cdr3_aa: CAISEQVKNQPQHF
j_call: TRBJ1-4; v_call: TRBV19; d_call: TRBD1; cdr3_aa: CASTKDRAGEKLFF
j_call: TRBJ1-2; v_call: TRBV2; d_call: .; cdr3_aa: CASIPRGDRANYGYTF
j_call: TRBJ2-2; v_call: TRBV5-6; d_call: .; cdr3_aa: CASGLRPGELFF
j_call: TRBJ2-2; v_call: TRBV7-8; d_call: TRBD1; cdr3_aa: CASSRPGTGLLFF
j_call: TRBJ1-2; v_call: TRBV7-9; d_call: .; cdr3_aa: CASSLVTGFYGYTF
j_call: TRBJ2-2; v_call: TRBV4-2; d_call: TRBD1; cdr3_aa: CASSQDDRGGTGELFF
j_call: TRBJ2-7; v_call: TRBV7-2; d_call: TRBD1; cdr3_aa: CASSLGQVTHEQYF
j_call: TRBJ1-2; v_call: TRBV20-1; d_call: TRBD1; cdr3_aa: CSAREGTGWGYTF
j_call: TRBJ2-5; v_call: TRBV29-1; d_call: .; cdr3_aa: CSVLLLSPTGGTQYF
j_call: TRBJ2-2; v_call: TRBV25-1; d_call: TRBD1; cdr3_aa: CASSDGTGETGELFF
j_call: TRBJ1-5; v_call: TRBV2; d_call: .; cdr3_aa: CASSATDGNQPQHF
j_call: TRBJ2-3; v_call: TRBV12-3/TRBV12-4; d_call: .; cdr3_aa: CASGLTTRGVVSDTQYF
j_call: TRBJ1-5; v_call: TRBV29-1; d_call: .; cdr3_aa: CSLAGARNQPQHF
j_call: TRBJ2-2; v_call: TRBV7-9; d_call: TRBD2; cdr3_aa: CASSVITSGPTGELFF
j_call: TRBJ1-2; v_call: TRBV29-1; d_call: TRBD1; cdr3_aa: CSVTGEDYGYTF
j_call: TRBJ2-5; v_call: TRBV30; d_call: .; cdr3_aa: CAWSVARVRETQYF
j_call: TRBJ2-5; v_call: TRBV24-1; d_call: TRBD1; cdr3_aa: CATSDPRDRGRETQYF
j_call: TRBJ2-2; v_call: TRBV10-3; d_call: TRBD1; cdr3_aa: CAISQETGNTGELFF
j_call: TRBJ1-2; v_call: TRBV5-8; d_call: .; cdr3_aa: CASSPGLLGYGYTF
j_call: TRBJ2-7; v_call: TRBV7-9; d_call: .; cdr3_aa: CAGEQGAPYEQYF
j_call: TRBJ1-4; v_call: TRBV10-3; d_call: .; cdr3_aa: CASSETGNEKLFF
j_call: TRBJ2-7; v_call: TRBV3-1; d_call: .; cdr3_aa: CASSQDLRRYEQYF
j_call: TRBJ1-6; v_call: TRBV10-1; d_call: TRBD1; cdr3_aa: CASGQGASPLHF
j_call: TRBJ1-5; v_call: TRBV10-3; d_call: .; cdr3_aa: CAISKSGEPPEHF
j_call: TRBJ2-2; v_call: TRBV12-3/TRBV12-4; d_call: .; cdr3_aa: CASSRRPPSHGELFF
j_call: TRBJ1-2; v_call: TRBV27; d_call: .; cdr3_aa: CASRTQGSNYGYTF
j_call: TRBJ2-7; v_call: TRBV14; d_call: .; cdr3_aa: CASSPGIFYEQYF
j_call: TRBJ1-6; v_call: TRBV9; d_call: .; cdr3_aa: CASSVTPGRYNSPLHF
j_call: TRBJ1-5; v_call: TRBV11-2; d_call: .; cdr3_aa: CASSSYSDQPQHF
j_call: TRBJ2-2; v_call: TRBV5-1; d_call: TRBD1; cdr3_aa: CASSRTGAHTGELFF
j_call: TRBJ2-7; v_call: TRBV13; d_call: TRBD2; cdr3_aa: CASSSRTSGRLLTYEQYF
j_call: TRBJ1-2; v_call: TRBV29-1; d_call: .; cdr3_aa: CSVSAGVGLDYGYTF
j_call: TRBJ2-2; v_call: TRBV7-9; d_call: TRBD2; cdr3_aa: CASSLDGGGYTGELFF
j_call: TRBJ2-7; v_call: TRBV5-8; d_call: .; cdr3_aa: CASSLDISYSYEQYF
j_call: TRBJ2-5; v_call: TRBV7-8; d_call: TRBD1; cdr3_aa: CASSLRTGARETQYF
j_call: TRBJ1-1; v_call: TRBV19; d_call: TRBD1; cdr3_aa: CASRPQGAGKAFF
j_call: TRBJ1-5; v_call: TRBV19; d_call: .; cdr3_aa: CASSIAAASGEPQHF
j_call: TRBJ2-1; v_call: TRBV11-2; d_call: .; cdr3_aa: CASSLSGLAIEYNEQFF
j_call: TRBJ2-7; v_call: TRBV29-1; d_call: TRBD2; cdr3_aa: CSVLTSSSLYEQYF
j_call: TRBJ2-5; v_call: TRBV4-2; d_call: TRBD1; cdr3_aa: CASSPTGQGLSETQYF
j_call: TRBJ2-2; v_call: TRBV5-1; d_call: TRBD2; cdr3_aa: CASRASGSPPGELFF
j_call: TRBJ2-7; v_call: TRBV2; d_call: TRBD2; cdr3_aa: CASSGWLAGDEQYF
j_call: TRBJ1-1; v_call: TRBV10-3; d_call: .; cdr3_aa: CAIGSPGPNTEAFF
j_call: TRBJ1-1; v_call: TRBV29-1; d_call: .; cdr3_aa: CSVGSRTEAFF
j_call: TRBJ2-2; v_call: TRBV24-1; d_call: TRBD1; cdr3_aa: CATSPTGGASGGELFF